This paragraph covers one T cell receptor (beta chain) sequence. One entry per CDR3 protein results from TCRdb running MiXCR on the 5' RACE reads. Here the sample spans under 700,000 distinct CDR3 sequences, approximately 16% being singletons. The sample belongs to a study of T cells after yellow fever vaccination. The CDR3 is 14 residues long. With 7 bases clipped from V and 5 bases from J, the junction kept 10 bases outside the gene matches. CDR1 and CDR2 (germline): MNHNS, SASEGT. The clonotype comes from a man between 18 and 35 years old who received the YFV17D yellow fever vaccine. The rearrangement uses TRBV6-1 and TRBJ2-7; 8 bases are shared with TRBD1. The sequencing used PBMCs, collected 5 days after the first yellow fever vaccination. CDR3 in amino acids: CASTHPAGGHEQYF. The CDR3 nucleotides read TGTGCCAGCACCCACCCCGCAGGGGGCCACGAGCAGTACTTC.